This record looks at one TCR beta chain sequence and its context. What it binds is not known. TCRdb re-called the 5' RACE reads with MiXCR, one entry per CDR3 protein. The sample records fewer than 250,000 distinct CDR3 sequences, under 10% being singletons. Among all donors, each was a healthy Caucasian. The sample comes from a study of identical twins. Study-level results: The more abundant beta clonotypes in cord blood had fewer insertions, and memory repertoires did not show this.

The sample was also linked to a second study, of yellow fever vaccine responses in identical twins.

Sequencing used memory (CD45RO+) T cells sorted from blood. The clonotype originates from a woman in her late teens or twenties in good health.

CDR3 coding DNA: TGTGCCAGCAAACCTCACAGGGGGCGCAGCCCGGAATCTAGCACAGATACGCAGTATTTT. As protein: CASKPHRGRSPESSTDTQYF. J is TRBJ2-3 and V is TRBV12-3 or TRBV12-4; 9 bases agree with TRBD1. The CDR3 totals 20 residues. The ends lost 7 bases at V and 0 bases at J; junction bases unmatched: 20.